Sequencing of this TCR beta chain was carried out in a study of cytomegalovirus exposure and HLA in healthy donors. Primers for the PCR totalled 60 Vbeta and 13 Jbeta. Sequenced by immunoSEQ multiplex PCR; TCRdb stores in-frame clones only, minus some. The table shows tens of thousands of clones, with roughly 84% occurring only once. Details on this clone: Its antigen is unknown.

Study findings and constraints: According to the study, 150 to 200 TCR beta chains were cytomegalovirus-associated. Reportedly, a later analysis found an Asian-associated ancestry cluster had fewer N-insertions than the roughly 700-donor mean.

Though probably carrying unrecorded immune exposures, donors were nominally healthy at sampling. Unmatched junction bases numbered 6, after V lost 0 bases and J lost 9 bases. CDR1 and CDR2 from the germline V gene are SGHRS and YFSETQ. The CDR3 is 15 residues long. The J gene is TRBJ2-1, the V gene TRBV5-1, with 10 bases fitting TRBD2. This clonotype was sampled from a man aged 65-85 years in good health and CMV-seropositive. Material: PBMCs. CDR3 sequence: CASSLALAGAFEQFF. CDR3 DNA: TGCGCCAGCAGCTTGGCCCTAGCGGGAGCTTTTGAGCAGTTCTTC.